These T cell receptor beta chains were read from a single sample in a study of blood T cells in healthy people across ages. TCRdb called the 5' RACE reads again in MiXCR, with one record for every CDR3 protein. The sample lists roughly 680,000 distinct CDR3 sequences, around 21% seen once, with 3.6% in the top ten. Sequencing was done on a sample of blood. The receptor set was obtained from a man aged 65-85 years in good health. The CDR3 runs from the conserved cysteine through the conserved F or W. A D gene is named only where the DNA matches it firmly. Not every row has a clone size; where given, it reads once, few, many or a size class.

J	V	D	size	CDR3	DNA
TRBJ2-3	TRBV20-1	-	many	CSAEGGGSTDTQYF	TGCAGTGCTGAGGGGGGGGGTAGCACAGATACGCAGTATTTT
TRBJ2-1	TRBV3-1	-	few	CASSGRDPYNEQFF	TGTGCCAGCTCTGGGCGGGATCCCTACAATGAGCAGTTCTTC
TRBJ2-3	TRBV5-6	TRBD2	-	CASRGGSSDTQYF	TGTGCCAGCAGGGGGGGGAGCTCAGATACGCAGTATTTT
TRBJ1-2	TRBV7-2	-	-	CASSPQGFYGYTF	TGTGCCAGCAGCCCACAGGGTTTCTATGGCTACACCTTC
TRBJ1-5	TRBV28	-	-	CASSSGRVDNQPQHF	TGTGCCAGCAGCTCCGGGAGGGTAGACAATCAGCCCCAGCATTTT
TRBJ2-5	TRBV4-1	TRBD2	once	CASSPREGRLETQYF	TGCGCCAGCAGCCCCCGGGAGGGCCGTTTGGAGACCCAGTACTTC
TRBJ2-5	TRBV29-1	TRBD2	-	CSVEVQREGLNFF	TGCAGCGTTGAAGTTCAGCGGGAGGGCTTAAATTTCTTC
TRBJ2-3	TRBV4-2	TRBD2	few	CASSFGTSGSDTQYF	TGTGCCAGCAGCTTTGGGACTAGCGGGTCAGATACGCAGTATTTT
TRBJ2-1	TRBV10-3	TRBD2	-	CAISESGGVSYNEQFF	TGTGCCATCAGTGAGTCGGGGGGGGTGTCCTACAATGAGCAGTTCTTC
TRBJ2-5	TRBV7-2	-	few	CASSLKATWYF	TGTGCCAGCAGCTTAAAGGCTACCTGGTACTTC
TRBJ2-7	TRBV25-1	-	-	CASSELSSDKAYEQYF	TGTGCCAGCAGTGAATTGAGTTCGGACAAAGCCTACGAGCAGTACTTC
TRBJ2-7	TRBV20-1	-	-	CSARDPRGELYEQYF	TGCAGTGCTAGAGATCCCCGAGGGGAGCTCTACGAGCAGTACTTC
TRBJ2-6	TRBV20-1	-	-	CSARDGRPGANVLTF	TGCAGTGCTAGGGATGGACGGCCTGGGGCCAACGTCCTGACTTTC
TRBJ1-2	TRBV2	-	few	CASSIGYGYTF	TGTGCCAGCAGTATCGGGTATGGCTACACCTTC
TRBJ1-4	TRBV4-1	-	few	CASSPLRLAELNEKLFF	TGCGCCAGCAGTCCACTGAGATTGGCAGAACTTAATGAAAAACTGTTTTTT
TRBJ1-4	TRBV12-3/TRBV12-4	TRBD1	few	CASNVQGEPNEKLFF	TGTGCCAGCAACGTCCAGGGGGAACCTAATGAAAAACTGTTTTTT
TRBJ2-7	TRBV4-3	TRBD1	few	CASSQDWDSSYEQYF	TGCGCCAGCAGCCAAGATTGGGACAGCTCCTACGAGCAGTACTTC
TRBJ2-7	TRBV5-4	TRBD2	few	CASSKEAGGPYEQYF	TGTGCCAGCAGCAAGGAAGCGGGAGGGCCATACGAGCAGTACTTC
TRBJ1-2	TRBV20-1	-	-	CSARASRGSPSGNYGYTF	TGCAGTGCTAGAGCCTCAAGGGGGTCGCCTTCGGGTAACTATGGCTACACCTTC
TRBJ2-7	TRBV10-2	-	few	CASSEGADEQYF	TGCGCCAGCAGTGAGGGGGCTGACGAGCAGTACTTC
TRBJ2-5	TRBV20-1	-	-	CSAEAGLQETQYF	TGCAGTGCTGAGGCCGGACTCCAAGAGACCCAGTACTTC
TRBJ2-7	TRBV2	-	-	CASSVASSYEQYF	TGTGCCAGCAGTGTGGCGAGCTCCTACGAGCAGTACTTC
TRBJ2-7	TRBV6-6	-	few	CASSRDGTAFNEQYF	TGTGCCAGCAGCAGAGACGGGACGGCATTCAACGAGCAGTACTTC
TRBJ1-6	TRBV12-3/TRBV12-4	-	-	CASSFGSPLHF	TGTGCCAGCAGTTTTGGGTCACCCCTCCACTTT
TRBJ1-3	TRBV6-1	-	few	CASRGAGRGSGNTIYF	TGTGCCAGCAGAGGGGCCGGGAGGGGCTCTGGAAACACCATATATTTT
TRBJ1-2	TRBV6-1	TRBD1	-	CASSELGQGHGYTF	TGTGCCAGCAGTGAACTAGGACAGGGGCATGGCTACACCTTC
TRBJ2-5	TRBV10-3	TRBD2	few	CAISESGTSGKSTQYF	TGTGCCATCAGTGAGTCCGGGACTAGCGGGAAATCTACCCAGTACTTC
TRBJ2-5	TRBV20-1	TRBD2	-	CSVRDTSGRGETQYF	TGCAGTGTTAGAGATACTAGCGGGAGGGGAGAGACCCAGTACTTC
TRBJ2-3	TRBV12-5	-	-	CASGLVTDTQYF	TGTGCTAGTGGTTTGGTAACAGATACGCAGTATTTT
TRBJ1-1	TRBV29-1	TRBD1	few	CSVRTGENTEAFF	TGCAGCGTCAGGACAGGGGAGAACACTGAAGCTTTCTTT
TRBJ2-7	TRBV3-1	-	many	CASSQAHEQYF	TGTGCCAGCAGCCAAGCCCACGAGCAGTACTTC
TRBJ2-1	TRBV18	TRBD2	-	CASSRREGEQFF	TGTGCCAGCTCACGACGGGAGGGTGAGCAGTTCTTC
TRBJ2-2	TRBV10-3	-	few	CAISAGGSNTGELFF	TGTGCCATCAGTGCTGGGGGGAGTAACACCGGGGAGCTGTTTTTT
TRBJ2-3	TRBV25-1	TRBD1	few	CASSEYQGATDTQYF	TGTGCCAGCAGTGAATACCAGGGGGCCACAGATACGCAGTATTTT
TRBJ2-4	TRBV20-1	-	-	CSASAGTTENIQYF	TGCAGTGCTAGCGCAGGGACGACGGAGAACATTCAGTACTTC
TRBJ2-5	TRBV5-6	TRBD1	-	CASSFSGGRQETQYF	TGTGCCAGCAGCTTTTCAGGGGGCCGGCAAGAGACCCAGTACTTC